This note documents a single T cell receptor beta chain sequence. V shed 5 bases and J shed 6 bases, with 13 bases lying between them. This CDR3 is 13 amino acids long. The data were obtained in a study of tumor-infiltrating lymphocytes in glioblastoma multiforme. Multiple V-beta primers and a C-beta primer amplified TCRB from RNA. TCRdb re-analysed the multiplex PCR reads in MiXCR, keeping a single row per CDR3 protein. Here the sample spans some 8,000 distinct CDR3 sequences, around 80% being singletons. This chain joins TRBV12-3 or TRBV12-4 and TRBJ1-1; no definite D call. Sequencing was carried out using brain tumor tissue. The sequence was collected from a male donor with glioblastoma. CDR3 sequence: CASSRNTKAEAFF. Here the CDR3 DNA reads TGTGCCAGCAGTCGGAACACCAAGGCTGAAGCTTTCTTT.